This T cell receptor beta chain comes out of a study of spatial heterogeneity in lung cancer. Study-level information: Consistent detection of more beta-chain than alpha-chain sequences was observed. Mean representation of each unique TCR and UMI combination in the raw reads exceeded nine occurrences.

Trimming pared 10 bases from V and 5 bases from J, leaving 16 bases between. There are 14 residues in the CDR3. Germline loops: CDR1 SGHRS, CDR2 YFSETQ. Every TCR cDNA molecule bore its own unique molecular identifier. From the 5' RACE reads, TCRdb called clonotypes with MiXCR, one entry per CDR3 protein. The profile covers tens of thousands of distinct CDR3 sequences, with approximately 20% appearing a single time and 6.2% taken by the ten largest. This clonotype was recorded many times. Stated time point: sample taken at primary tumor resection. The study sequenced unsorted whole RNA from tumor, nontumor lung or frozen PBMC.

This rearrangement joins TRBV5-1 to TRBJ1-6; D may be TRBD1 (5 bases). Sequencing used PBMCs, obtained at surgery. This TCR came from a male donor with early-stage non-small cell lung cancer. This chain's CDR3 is CASSPGRNNSPLHF. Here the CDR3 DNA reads TGCGCCTCATCCCCGGGACGGAATAATTCACCCCTCCACTTT.